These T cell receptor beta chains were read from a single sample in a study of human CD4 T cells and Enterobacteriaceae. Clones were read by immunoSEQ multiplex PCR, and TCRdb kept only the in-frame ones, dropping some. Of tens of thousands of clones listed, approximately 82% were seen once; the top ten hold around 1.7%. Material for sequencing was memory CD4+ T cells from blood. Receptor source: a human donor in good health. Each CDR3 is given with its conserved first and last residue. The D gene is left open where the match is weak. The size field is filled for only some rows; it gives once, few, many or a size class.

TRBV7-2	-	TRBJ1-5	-	CASSLTSNQPQHF	TGTGCCAGCAGTCTTACCAGCAATCAGCCCCAGCATTTT
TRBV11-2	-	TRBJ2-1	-	CASSLAAGWGNEQFF	TGTGCCAGCAGCTTAGCAGCGGGCTGGGGGAATGAGCAGTTCTTC
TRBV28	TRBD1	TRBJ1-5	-	CASSFRDRGGNQPQHF	TGTGCCAGCAGTTTCCGGGACAGGGGTGGCAATCAGCCCCAGCATTTT
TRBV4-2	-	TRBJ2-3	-	CASSQGRREGTQYF	TGTGCCAGCAGCCAAGGAAGGAGGGAAGGTACGCAGTATTTT
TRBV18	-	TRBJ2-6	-	CASSPGSGANVLTF	TGTGCCAGCTCACCAGGGTCTGGGGCCAACGTCCTGACTTTC
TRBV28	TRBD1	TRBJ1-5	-	CASSADRGPADQPQHF	TGTGCCAGCAGTGCAGACAGGGGGCCGGCGGATCAGCCCCAGCATTTT
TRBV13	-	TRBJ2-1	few	CASSFLRGEQFF	TGTGCCAGCAGCTTTCTGAGGGGTGAGCAGTTCTTC
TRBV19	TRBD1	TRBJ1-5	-	CASSSQGSGQPQHF	TGTGCCAGTAGTTCACAGGGGAGCGGCCAGCCCCAGCATTTT
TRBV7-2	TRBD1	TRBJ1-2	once	CASSLQGAGNYGYTF	TGTGCCAGCAGCTTACAGGGGGCTGGCAACTATGGCTACACCTTC
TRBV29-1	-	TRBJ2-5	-	CSVNPRDRETQYF	TGCAGCGTAAACCCCCGGGACCGAGAGACCCAGTACTTC
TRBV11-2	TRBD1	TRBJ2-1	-	CASSLGRGLYNEQFF	TGTGCCAGCAGCTTAGGCAGGGGGCTTTACAATGAGCAGTTCTTC
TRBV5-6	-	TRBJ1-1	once	CASSLVGEWNTEAFF	TGTGCCAGCAGCTTGGTTGGGGAGTGGAACACTGAAGCTTTCTTT
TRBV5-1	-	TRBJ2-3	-	CASSLGGQGQDTQYF	TGCGCCAGCAGCTTGGGCGGGCAGGGGCAAGATACGCAGTATTTT
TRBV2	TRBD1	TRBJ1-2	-	CASSARTGRHGYTF	TGTGCCAGCAGTGCAAGGACAGGGAGGCATGGCTACACCTTC
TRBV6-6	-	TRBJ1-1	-	CASRRDTADTEAFF	TGTGCCAGCAGACGGGACACGGCGGACACTGAAGCTTTCTTT
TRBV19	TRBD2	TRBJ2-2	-	CASSMVGRTGELFF	TGTGCCAGTAGTATGGTCGGGAGGACCGGGGAGCTGTTTTTT
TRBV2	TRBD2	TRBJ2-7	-	CASSEDGRALEQYF	TGTGCCAGCAGTGAAGACGGGAGGGCCCTCGAGCAGTACTTC
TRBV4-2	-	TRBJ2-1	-	CASSQDPGRPHSYNEQFF	TGTGCCAGCAGCCAAGATCCCGGCCGACCCCACTCCTACAATGAGCAGTTCTTC
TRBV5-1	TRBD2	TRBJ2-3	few	CASSFGGSSTDTQYF	TGCGCCAGCAGCTTCGGGGGGTCTAGCACAGATACGCAGTATTTT
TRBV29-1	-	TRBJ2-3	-	CSVGPTDTQYF	TGCAGCGTTGGACCCACAGATACGCAGTATTTT
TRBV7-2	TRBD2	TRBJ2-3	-	CASREAGGLETQYF	TGTGCCAGCAGGGAAGCGGGAGGATTGGAAACGCAGTATTTT
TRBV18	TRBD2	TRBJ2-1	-	CASSPYTSGRRDEQFF	TGTGCCAGCTCACCATACACTAGCGGGAGGAGAGATGAGCAGTTCTTC
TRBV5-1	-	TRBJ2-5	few	CASSLVGSGRETQYF	TGCGCCAGCAGCTTGGTGGGCTCCGGCCGGGAGACCCAGTACTTC
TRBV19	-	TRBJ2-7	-	CASSSNSAYEQYF	TGTGCCAGTAGTTCCAACAGCGCCTACGAGCAGTACTTC
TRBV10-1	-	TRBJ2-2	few	CASSAAAAGELFF	TGCGCCAGCAGTGCGGCGGCGGCCGGGGAGCTGTTTTTT
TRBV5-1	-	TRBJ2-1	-	CASSLDSNSEQFF	TGCGCCAGCAGCTTGGATTCCAACAGTGAGCAGTTCTTC
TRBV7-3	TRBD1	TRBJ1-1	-	CASSLQGAQNTEAFF	TGTGCCAGCAGCTTGCAGGGGGCTCAGAACACTGAAGCTTTCTTT
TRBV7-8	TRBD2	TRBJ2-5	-	CASSPKRSGLAVQETQYF	TGTGCCAGCAGCCCAAAGAGATCGGGACTAGCGGTCCAAGAGACCCAGTACTTC
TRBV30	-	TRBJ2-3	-	CAWTPRGTDTQYF	TGTGCCTGGACCCCGAGAGGCACAGATACGCAGTATTTT
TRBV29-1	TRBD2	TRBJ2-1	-	CSVEYRAGLGNEQFF	TGCAGCGTTGAATACCGAGCGGGGCTGGGCAATGAGCAGTTCTTC
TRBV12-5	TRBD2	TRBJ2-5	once	CASGLVGWTSGSRGTQYF	TGTGCTAGTGGTTTGGTTGGTTGGACTAGCGGGAGTCGGGGGACCCAGTACTTC
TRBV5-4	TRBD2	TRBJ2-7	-	CASSSTSGSYEQYF	TGTGCCAGCAGTTCGACTAGCGGGAGCTACGAGCAGTACTTC
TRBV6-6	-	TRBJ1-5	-	CASSYSGAQPQHF	TGTGCCAGCAGTTACTCGGGCGCTCAGCCCCAGCATTTT
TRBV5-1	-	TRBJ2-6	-	CASSLDRGPGANVLTF	TGCGCCAGCAGCTTAGATCGGGGGCCAGGGGCCAACGTCCTGACTTTC
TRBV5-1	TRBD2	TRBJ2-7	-	CASSNGVGLAGDAQYF	TGCGCCAGCAGCAACGGAGTAGGACTAGCGGGAGACGCGCAGTACTTC
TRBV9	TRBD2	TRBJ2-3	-	CASSVEGLAASSTDTQYF	TGTGCCAGCAGCGTAGAGGGACTAGCAGCCTCTAGCACAGATACGCAGTATTTT
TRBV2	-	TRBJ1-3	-	CASTATAGNTIYF	TGTGCCAGCACGGCGACGGCTGGAAACACCATATATTTT
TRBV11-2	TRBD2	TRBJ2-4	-	CASSPGWRGGRKNIQYF	TGTGCCAGCAGCCCTGGCTGGCGGGGGGGGAGGAAAAACATTCAGTACTTC
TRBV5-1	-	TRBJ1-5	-	CASSSGMESNQPQHF	TGCGCCAGCAGCTCTGGGATGGAGAGCAATCAGCCCCAGCATTTT
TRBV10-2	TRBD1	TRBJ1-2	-	CASSSPGQGKSYTF	TGCGCCAGCAGTAGTCCGGGACAGGGGAAGAGCTACACCTTC
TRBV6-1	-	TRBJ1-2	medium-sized	CASSETAGNGYGYTF	TGTGCCAGCAGTGAAACGGCGGGGAATGGCTATGGCTACACCTTC
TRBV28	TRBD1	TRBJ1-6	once	CASSFVQGGHSPLHF	TGTGCCAGCAGTTTCGTACAGGGGGGCCATTCACCCCTCCACTTT
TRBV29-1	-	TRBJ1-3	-	CSGEEGNTIYF	TGCAGCGGGGAAGAGGGAAACACCATATATTTT
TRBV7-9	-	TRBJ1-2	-	CASSPPYYYGYTF	TGTGCCAGCAGCCCACCCTATTACTATGGCTACACCTTC
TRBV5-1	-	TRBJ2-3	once	CASSPLAVSTDTQYF	TGCGCCAGCAGCCCCTTAGCGGTGAGCACAGATACGCAGTATTTT
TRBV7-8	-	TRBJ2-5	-	CASSERIGTQETQYF	TGTGCCAGCAGCGAAAGGATTGGGACTCAAGAGACCCAGTACTTC
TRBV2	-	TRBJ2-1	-	CASTPQEVLFEQFF	TGTGCCAGCACCCCACAGGAGGTTCTATTTGAGCAGTTCTTC
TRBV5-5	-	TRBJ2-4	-	CASSLLAKNIQYF	TGTGCCAGCAGCCTATTAGCCAAAAACATTCAGTACTTC
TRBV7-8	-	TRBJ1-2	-	CASSLNGQYGYTF	TGTGCCAGCAGCTTAAACGGCCAGTATGGCTACACCTTC
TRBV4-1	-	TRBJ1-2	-	CASSQEVPGTLGGYGYTF	TGCGCCAGCAGCCAAGAGGTCCCCGGGACCCTAGGAGGCTATGGCTACACCTTC
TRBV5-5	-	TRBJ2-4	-	CASSAAGIGGNIQYF	TGTGCCAGCAGCGCCGCAGGGATCGGGGGAAACATTCAGTACTTC
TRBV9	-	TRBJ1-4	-	CASSVGGRNPDNEKLFF	TGTGCCAGCAGCGTAGGTGGGCGGAACCCGGATAATGAAAAACTGTTTTTT
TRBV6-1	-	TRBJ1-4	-	CASSPQRATNEKLFF	TGTGCCAGCAGTCCGCAGAGAGCAACTAATGAAAAACTGTTTTTT
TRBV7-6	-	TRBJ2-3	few	CASSLDSAVQYF	TGTGCCAGCAGCTTAGACTCCGCTGTGCAGTATTTT